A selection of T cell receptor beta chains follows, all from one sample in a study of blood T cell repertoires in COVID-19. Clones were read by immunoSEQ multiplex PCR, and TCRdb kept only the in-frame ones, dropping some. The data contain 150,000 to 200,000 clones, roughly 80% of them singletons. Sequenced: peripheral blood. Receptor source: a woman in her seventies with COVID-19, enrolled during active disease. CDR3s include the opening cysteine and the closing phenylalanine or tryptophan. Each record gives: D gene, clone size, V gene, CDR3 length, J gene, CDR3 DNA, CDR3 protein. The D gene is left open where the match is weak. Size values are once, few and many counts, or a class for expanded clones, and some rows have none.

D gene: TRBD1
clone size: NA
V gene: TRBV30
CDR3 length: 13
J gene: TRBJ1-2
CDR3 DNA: TGTGCCTGGAGTGTAGGACAGGCCTATGGCTACACCTTC
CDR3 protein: CAWSVGQAYGYTF

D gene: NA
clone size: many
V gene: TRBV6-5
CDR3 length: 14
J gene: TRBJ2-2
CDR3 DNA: TGTGCCAGCAGTCCGGGACATAACACCGGGGAGCTGTTTTTT
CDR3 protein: CASSPGHNTGELFF

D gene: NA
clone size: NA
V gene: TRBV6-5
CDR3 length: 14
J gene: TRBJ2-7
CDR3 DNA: TGTGCCAGCAGTTACGGGCAGGGGAAGGGGGAGCAGTACTTC
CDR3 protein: CASSYGQGKGEQYF

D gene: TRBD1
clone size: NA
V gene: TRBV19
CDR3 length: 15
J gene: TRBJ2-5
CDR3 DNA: TGTGCCAGTAGGGACAGGGGCGAGGGGCAAGAGACCCAGTACTTC
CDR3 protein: CASRDRGEGQETQYF

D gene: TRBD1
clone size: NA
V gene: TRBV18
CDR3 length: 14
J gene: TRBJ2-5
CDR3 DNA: TGTGCCAGCTCATCCCGGACAGGGGCGGAGACCCAGTACTTC
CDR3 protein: CASSSRTGAETQYF

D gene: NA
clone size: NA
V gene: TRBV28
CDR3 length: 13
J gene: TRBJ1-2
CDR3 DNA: TGTGCCAGCAGTTTGGGCCCTAACTATGGCTACACCTTC
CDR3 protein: CASSLGPNYGYTF

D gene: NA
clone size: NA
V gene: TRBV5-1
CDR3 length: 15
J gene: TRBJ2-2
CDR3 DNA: TGCGCCAGCAGCTTGGTTTCGGGTTTGGGCGGGGAGCTGTTTTTT
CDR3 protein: CASSLVSGLGGELFF

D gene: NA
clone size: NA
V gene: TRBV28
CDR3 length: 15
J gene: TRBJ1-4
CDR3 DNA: TGTGCCAGCAGTTTTATTGGGCAGGGAAATGAAAAACTGTTTTTT
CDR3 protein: CASSFIGQGNEKLFF

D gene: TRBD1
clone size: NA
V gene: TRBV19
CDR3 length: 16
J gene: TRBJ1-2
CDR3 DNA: TGTGCCAGTAGTATGTCCGGACAGGGCTATAACTATGGCTACACCTTC
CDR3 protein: CASSMSGQGYNYGYTF

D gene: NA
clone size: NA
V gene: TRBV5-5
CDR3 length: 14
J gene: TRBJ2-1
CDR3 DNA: TGTGCCAGCAGCTTTTACGGCGGATACAATGAGCAGTTCTTC
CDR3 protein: CASSFYGGYNEQFF

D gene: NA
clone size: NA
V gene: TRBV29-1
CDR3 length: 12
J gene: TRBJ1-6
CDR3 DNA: TGCAGCGTTGGCGAGGGCAATTCACCCCTCCACTTT
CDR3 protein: CSVGEGNSPLHF

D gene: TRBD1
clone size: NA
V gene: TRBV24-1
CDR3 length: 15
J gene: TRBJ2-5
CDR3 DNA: TGTGCCACCAGTGATCCCGGGACAGGGGTAGAGACCCAGTACTTC
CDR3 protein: CATSDPGTGVETQYF

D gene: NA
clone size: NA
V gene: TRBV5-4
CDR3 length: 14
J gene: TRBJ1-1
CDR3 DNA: TGTGCCAGCAGCTGGTCGGGGGTTGAGACTGAAGCTTTCTTT
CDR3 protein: CASSWSGVETEAFF

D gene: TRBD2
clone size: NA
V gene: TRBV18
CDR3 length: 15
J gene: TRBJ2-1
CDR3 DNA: TGTGCCAGCTCACCACTGGCGGGAGGGTACAATGAGCAGTTCTTC
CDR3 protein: CASSPLAGGYNEQFF

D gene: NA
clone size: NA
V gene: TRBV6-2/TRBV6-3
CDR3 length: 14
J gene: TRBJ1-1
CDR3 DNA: TGTGCCAGCAGTTACGAGCAGGGCGGATTTGAAGCTTTCTTT
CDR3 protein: CASSYEQGGFEAFF

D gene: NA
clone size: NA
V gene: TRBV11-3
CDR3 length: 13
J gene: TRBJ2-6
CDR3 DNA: TGTGCCCCTCCGGGGGCTGGGGCCAACGTCCTGACTTTC
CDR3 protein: CAPPGAGANVLTF

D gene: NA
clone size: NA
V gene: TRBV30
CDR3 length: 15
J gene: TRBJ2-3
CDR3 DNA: TGTGCCTGGAGTGTGGGCACATCTAGCACAGATACGCAGTATTTT
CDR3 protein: CAWSVGTSSTDTQYF

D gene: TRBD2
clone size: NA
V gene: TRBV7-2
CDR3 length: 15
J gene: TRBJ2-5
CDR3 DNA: TGTGCCAGCAGCCGGACTAGCGGGAGCGGGGAGACCCAGTACTTC
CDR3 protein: CASSRTSGSGETQYF

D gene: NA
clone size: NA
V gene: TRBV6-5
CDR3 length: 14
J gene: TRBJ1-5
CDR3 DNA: TGTGCCAGCAGGGGGCGGGGGAAGGATCAGCCCCAGCATTTT
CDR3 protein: CASRGRGKDQPQHF

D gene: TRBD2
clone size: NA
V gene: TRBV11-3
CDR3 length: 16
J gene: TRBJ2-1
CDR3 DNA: TGTGCCAGCAGCTCTAGCGGGACTAGCGGCTACAATGAGCAGTTCTTC
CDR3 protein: CASSSSGTSGYNEQFF

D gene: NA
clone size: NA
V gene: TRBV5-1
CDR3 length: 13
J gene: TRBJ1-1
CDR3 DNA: TGCGCCAGCAGTAGCTTAGGGGGTACTGAAGCTTTCTTT
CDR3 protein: CASSSLGGTEAFF

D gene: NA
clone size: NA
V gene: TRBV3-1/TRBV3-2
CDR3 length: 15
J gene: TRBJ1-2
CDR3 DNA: TGTGCCAGCAGCCGGTTAACAGGGAGCCAGGGAGGCTACACCTTC
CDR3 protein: CASSRLTGSQGGYTF

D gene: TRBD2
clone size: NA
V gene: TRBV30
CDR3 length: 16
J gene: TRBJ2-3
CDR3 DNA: TGTGCCTGGAGTAAGCGCGGGGGAGGCCACACAGATACGCAGTATTTT
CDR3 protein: CAWSKRGGGHTDTQYF

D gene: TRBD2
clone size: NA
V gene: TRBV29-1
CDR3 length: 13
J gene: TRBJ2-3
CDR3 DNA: TGCAGCGTTGAGAGTAGCGGGACAGATACGCAGTATTTT
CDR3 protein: CSVESSGTDTQYF

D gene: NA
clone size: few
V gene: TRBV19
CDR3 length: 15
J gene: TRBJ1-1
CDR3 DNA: TGTGCCAGTAGACCGATCCTGACCCAGGGAGGGGAAGCTTTCTTT
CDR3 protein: CASRPILTQGGEAFF

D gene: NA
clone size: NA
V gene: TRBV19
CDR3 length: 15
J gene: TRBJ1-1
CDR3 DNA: TGTGCCAGTATTTCGTCCCGGGATCCGAACACTGAAGCTTTCTTT
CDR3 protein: CASISSRDPNTEAFF